This passage covers 30 T cell receptor beta chains from one sample sequenced in a study of control samples from healthy donors and cancer patients. The repertoire was sequenced with immunoSEQ multiplex PCR; TCRdb's copy has only in-frame clones and lacks some. The table shows about 150,000 clones, with 92% occurring only once. Sequenced material: blood. These receptors were obtained from a woman between 25 and 40 years old in good health.

The chain carries TRBV19 and TRBJ2-2, with TRBD2 matching 7 bases. The CDR3 spans 13 residues. The V and J ends lost 4 bases and 7 bases, in that order; junction bases with no gene match: 3. Germline V gene lookup returns CDR1 LNHDA and CDR2 SQIVND (reference sequence). The chain's CDR3 is CASSREGVGELFF. The CDR3 DNA follows: TGTGCCAGTAGTAGGGAGGGTGTCGGGGAGCTGTTTTTT.

The CDR3 region has the DNA TGCGCCAGCACCGACCCCGGGCAGGGCTATGGCTACACCTTC. Its translation is CASTDPGQGYGYTF. The chain couples TRBV5-1 to TRBJ1-2, with a weak D call TRBD1 (5 bases). This CDR3 has 14 residues. V dropped 6 bases and J dropped 4 bases, with 16 bases sitting between them. The germline gives CDR1 SGHRS, CDR2 YFSETQ.

The chain carries TRBV19 and TRBJ1-5, with 12 positions matching TRBD1. The trim removed 6 bases at V and 8 bases at J, leaving 8 bases unmatched. This CDR3 is 15 amino acids long. Germline values: CDR1 LNHDA, CDR2 SQIVND (reference sequence). The CDR3 reads CASRPPGTGGEPQHF. CDR3 coding DNA: TGTGCCAGTAGACCCCCCGGGACAGGGGGCGAGCCCCAGCATTTT.

This chain links TRBV5-6 with TRBJ2-2; 9 bases fit TRBD2. The length of the CDR3 is 15 residues. Germline CDR1 SGHDT, CDR2 YYEEEE. V lost 3 bases, J lost 7 bases, and 7 bases stayed unmatched. The chain's CDR3 is CASSSREGLSGELFF. CDR3 DNA sequence: TGTGCCAGCAGCTCGCGGGAGGGCCTCAGCGGGGAGCTGTTTTTT.

The chain employs TRBV4-2 and TRBJ2-7; D gene uncertain. There are 15 residues in the CDR3. V lost 1 base and J 4 bases, leaving 14 bases between the germline ends. Germline assignment: CDR1 LGHNA and CDR2 YNFKEQ. CDR3 region: CASSQGLVRDYEQYF. DNA for the CDR3: TGTGCCAGCAGCCAAGGCCTAGTAAGGGATTACGAGCAGTACTTC.

This clone was seen once. A junction boundary mismatches the germline segment, possibly from a read error. The rearrangement uses TRBV19 and TRBJ1-1; 8 positions match TRBD1. Germline loops: CDR1 LNHDA, CDR2 SQIVND (reference sequence). The CDR3 covers 13 residues. The CDR3 sequence is CASSAGGTTEAFF. The CDR3 DNA is TGTGCAAGTAGTGCAGGGGGCACCACTGAAGCTTTCTTT.

The V and J genes are TRBV5-1 and TRBJ1-1; D call uncertain. Per germline, CDR1 SGHRS and CDR2 YFSETQ. CDR3 length: 14 amino acids. Trimming took 0 bases from V and 1 from J, leaving 7 bases between them. CDR3 protein: CASSLDPGNTEAFF. The CDR3 DNA sequence: TGCGCCAGCAGCTTGGATCCAGGGAACACTGAAGCTTTCTTT. Together with reference TRBV5-1 and TRBJ1-1, the CDR3 gives the full variable domain: KAGVTQTPRYLIKTRGQQVTLSCSPISGHRSVSWYQQTPGQGLQFLFEYFSETQRNKGNFPGRFSGRQFSNSRSEMNVSTLELGDSALYLCASSLDPGNTEAFFGQGTRLTVV.

This chain uses TRBV9 with TRBJ2-2, with 7 bases identical to TRBD1. Per the germline V gene, CDR1 is SGDLS and CDR2 is YYNGEE. The V segment lost 1 base and the J segment 4 bases; nucleotides outside the gene matches: 7. The CDR3 is 16 amino acids. The CDR3 region has the DNA TGTGCCAGCAGCGTATTTCTGGACAGGTCCACCGGGGAGCTGTTTTTT. Protein sequence: CASSVFLDRSTGELFF.

CDR3 amino acids: CSVRDSGYEQYF. CDR3 coding DNA: TGCAGCGTCCGGGACAGCGGCTACGAGCAGTACTTC. V usage is TRBV29-1 and J usage is TRBJ2-7; 7 nucleotides align to TRBD1. The CDR3 spans 12 residues. Germline values: CDR1 SQVTM, CDR2 ANQGSEA. Germline trimming cut 6 bases from V and 3 bases from J; bases unmatched to any gene: 5.

The genes are TRBV5-5 and TRBJ1-5; 8 nucleotides match TRBD1. Germline V gene lookup returns CDR1 SGHKS and CDR2 YYEKEE (reference sequence). This CDR3 has 15 amino acids. Trimming removed 5 bases from V and 3 bases from J; junction bases left unmatched: 7. CDR3 sequence (DNA): TGTGCCAGCAGTTACCGGACAGGGACCAATCAGCCCCAGCATTTT. This sequence encodes CASSYRTGTNQPQHF.

V is TRBV4-2 and J is TRBJ1-5, with a tentative D call TRBD1 (5 bases). Germline loops: CDR1 LGHNA, CDR2 YNFKEQ. The CDR3 consists of 15 residues. The ends were cut back, 0 bases at V and 6 bases at J, with 12 bases in the middle. The CDR3 coding sequence is TGTGCCAGCAGCCAAGATTGGAGGGGCGGTCAGCCCCAGCATTTT. Its translation is CASSQDWRGGQPQHF.

The V call is TRBV4-3, the J call TRBJ2-5; 8 bases map to TRBD2. Per germline, CDR1 LGHNA and CDR2 YSLEER. The J segment lost 4 bases and the V segment lost 0 bases, leaving 10 bases of the junction unmatched. This CDR3 comprises 17 residues. CDR3 region: CASSQEKVLAVGETQYF. Here the CDR3 DNA reads TGCGCCAGCAGCCAAGAGAAGGTACTAGCGGTCGGAGAGACCCAGTACTTC.

The chain combines TRBV3-1 (or the pseudogene TRBV3-2) with TRBJ2-7, with D perhaps matching TRBD1 or TRBD2 (5 bases each). V lost 1 base and J 0 bases, leaving 10 bases between the germline ends. CDR1 is LGHDT and CDR2 is YNNKEL in the germline V gene (reference sequence). The CDR3 sequence is 15 residues long. Written as DNA, the CDR3 is TGTGCCAGCAGCCAAGGGGGACGGCTCTCCTACGAGCAGTACTTC. It is translated as CASSQGGRLSYEQYF.

The chain has TRBV3-1 (or the pseudogene TRBV3-2) and TRBJ2-5; D might be TRBD2 (5 bases). Germline CDR1 reads LGHDT; CDR2 reads YNNKEL (reference sequence). The length of the CDR3 is 16 residues. Trimming pared 4 bases from V and 5 bases from J, leaving 20 bases between. CDR3 amino acids: CASSPTGVSRGETQYF. The CDR3 coding sequence is TGTGCCAGCAGCCCCACCGGGGTTAGCCGTGGGGAGACCCAGTACTTC.

The J gene is TRBJ2-2, the V gene TRBV4-1; 10 bases line up with TRBD2. Germline V gene sequence: CDR1 MGHRA, CDR2 YSYEKL. With V trimmed by 4 bases and J by 5 bases, 4 bases remained unmatched. This CDR3 has 15 amino acids. CDR3 in amino acids: CASSRLAGSTGELFF. The CDR3 DNA reads as TGCGCCAGCAGCCGACTAGCGGGTTCAACCGGGGAGCTGTTTTTT.

The gene calls are TRBV28 and TRBJ2-7, with no clear D. The CDR3 extends over 15 amino acids. Germline CDR1 MDHEN, CDR2 SYDVKM. V was clipped by 6 bases and J by 0 bases, with 15 bases between them. The CDR3 is CASRIGPTASYEQYF. The CDR3 DNA follows: TGTGCCAGCAGGATCGGACCGACGGCCTCCTACGAGCAGTACTTC.

The chain employs TRBV7-3 and TRBJ2-5; tentative D call: TRBD2 (6 bases). This CDR3 spans 15 amino acids. Germline CDR1 and CDR2: SGHTA and FQGTGA. The V and J ends lost 0 bases and 5 bases respectively, with 13 bases between them. The CDR3 coding sequence is TGTGCCAGCAGCTTAACGAATGGCCGGGGGGAGACCCAGTACTTC. Protein sequence: CASSLTNGRGETQYF.

This sequence joins TRBV2 and TRBJ1-5; D possibly corresponds to TRBD1 (6 bases). Germline loops: CDR1 SNHLY, CDR2 FYNNEI. CDR3 length: 15 residues. V was trimmed by 4 bases and J by 0 bases, leaving 10 bases between them. CDR3 in amino acids: CASSGGPDSNQPQHF. Here the CDR3 DNA reads TGTGCCAGCAGTGGGGGGCCGGATAGCAATCAGCCCCAGCATTTT.

V usage is TRBV19 and J usage is TRBJ1-1; the D is unclear. The CDR3 consists of 14 residues. From germline, CDR1 is LNHDA and CDR2 SQIVND (reference sequence). Trimming shortened V by 7 bases and J by 4 bases, and 16 bases separated the two germline ends. CDR3 DNA sequence: TGTGCCAGTATGTTGGGGATAGGGAGCACTGAAGCTTTCTTT. It is translated as CASMLGIGSTEAFF.

The chain is built from TRBV5-4 and TRBJ2-5, with D possibly matching TRBD2 (6 bases). Looked up from germline, CDR1 is SGHNT and CDR2 is YYREEE (reference sequence). The CDR3 consists of 14 residues. V dropped 0 bases and J dropped 4 bases, with 10 bases sitting between them. For the CDR3, the DNA is TGTGCCAGCAGCTTGGGACTAGAGAGAGAGACCCAGTACTTC. Encoded protein: CASSLGLERETQYF. Full variable domain (outside the CDR3, taken from reference TRBV5-4 and TRBJ2-5): ETGVTQSPTHLIKTRGQQVTLRCSSQSGHNTVSWYQQALGQGPQFIFQYYREEENGRGNFPPRFSGLQFPNYSSELNVNALELDDSALYLCASSLGLERETQYFGPGTRLLVL.

This clone was recorded once. The J gene is TRBJ1-1, the V gene TRBV19, with a weak D call TRBD1 (6 bases). Germline loops: CDR1 LNHDA, CDR2 SQIVND (reference sequence). The CDR3 consists of 15 residues. The V and J ends lost 1 base and 5 bases respectively, with 14 bases between them. Here the CDR3 DNA reads TGTGCCAGTAGTATAGTTCAGGGGAGAAGTACTGAAGCTTTCTTT. Amino acid sequence: CASSIVQGRSTEAFF.

CDR3: CASPLAGGYQETQYF. CDR3 bases: TGTGCCAGCCCTCTGGCAGGGGGGTACCAAGAGACCCAGTACTTC. The genes are TRBV2 and TRBJ2-5, with a tentative D call TRBD1 (7 bases). The CDR3 runs to 15 residues. With 8 bases removed from V and 0 bases from J, the gap between germline ends came to 16 bases. Germline V gene sequence: CDR1 SNHLY, CDR2 FYNNEI. The whole variable domain, filled in from reference TRBV2 and TRBJ2-5, reads EPEVTQTPSHQVTQMGQEVILRCVPISNHLYFYWYRQILGQKVEFLVSFYNNEISEKSEIFDDQFSVERPDGSNFTLKIRSTKLEDSAMYFCASPLAGGYQETQYFGPGTRLLVL.

This chain uses TRBV30 with TRBJ1-1; 7 nucleotides match TRBD1. CDR1 and CDR2 (germline): GTSNPN, SVGIG (reference sequence). V trimming: 0 bases; J trimming: 5 bases; junction bases outside the gene matches: 12. The CDR3 sequence is 16 residues long. CDR3 DNA: TGTGCCTGGAGTGTAGGTCTGAACAGGGGAGATACTGAAGCTTTCTTT. Encoded protein: CAWSVGLNRGDTEAFF.

The chain joins TRBV9 to TRBJ2-6; D unclear. Deletions cut 4 bases from V and 0 bases from J, with 8 bases between. Per germline, CDR1 SGDLS and CDR2 YYNGEE. This CDR3 is built from 15 residues. As DNA, the CDR3 is TGTGCCAGCAGCCCCCGGTTCTCTGGGGCCAACGTCCTGACTTTC. This codes for CASSPRFSGANVLTF.

This chain connects TRBV12-3 or TRBV12-4 to TRBJ1-1; D is unresolved. This CDR3 region has 11 residues. The V and J ends lost 6 bases and 6 bases respectively, with 8 bases between them. CDR3 nucleotide sequence: TGTGCCAGCAGACGGTGGGCTGAAGCTTTCTTT. It codes for CASRRWAEAFF.

V gene TRBV6-5 combines with J gene TRBJ1-5; possibly TRBD1 for D (6 bases). The CDR3 is 15 amino acids. V was cut by 7 bases and J by 3 bases, with 16 bases left in between. CDR1 MNHEY and CDR2 SVGAGI come from the germline V gene. CDR3 sequence: CASTPGETPNQPQHF. CDR3 nucleotide sequence: TGTGCCAGCACTCCAGGGGAGACCCCCAATCAGCCCCAGCATTTT.

This clone has just a few counts. The chain is built from TRBV20-1 and TRBJ1-2; D uncertain. The CDR3 length is 11 residues. Germline loops: CDR1 DFQATT, CDR2 SNEGSKA (reference sequence). Trimming cost V 6 bases and J 1 base, with 6 bases left between them. The CDR3 is CSALDNYGYTF. The CDR3 DNA sequence: TGCAGTGCCCTGGATAACTATGGCTACACCTTC.

This chain connects TRBV4-2 to TRBJ2-2, with TRBD2 matching 9 bases. This CDR3 has 15 amino acids. From germline, CDR1 is LGHNA and CDR2 YNFKEQ. The junction had 6 bases not matched to a gene; V was cut back by 4 bases and J by 6 bases. The CDR3 nucleotides read TGTGCCAGCAGCCCGGGACTAGCAGATTCCGGGGAGCTGTTTTTT. It yields the protein CASSPGLADSGELFF.

V gene TRBV28 combines with J gene TRBJ1-5, with unresolved D. The CDR3 is 15 amino acids. The V end lost 4 bases, the J end lost 5 bases, and 15 bases lay between the germline ends. CDR1 MDHEN and CDR2 SYDVKM come from the germline V gene. Here the CDR3 DNA reads TGTGCCAGCAGTTCTACTCGAACCCACGATCAGCCCCAGCATTTT. Translating it yields CASSSTRTHDQPQHF.

This chain connects TRBV7-8 to TRBJ1-1; 8 bases map to TRBD1. Looked up from germline, CDR1 is SGHVS and CDR2 is FQNEAQ. There are 14 residues in the CDR3. Trimming took 1 base from V and 4 from J; bases not matched to a gene: 2. CDR3 amino acids: CASSLGTGSTEAFF. Here the CDR3 DNA reads TGTGCCAGCAGCTTAGGGACAGGGAGCACTGAAGCTTTCTTT.